The T cell receptor (beta chain) described here comes from a study of CD8+ T cells in alopecia areata. General study points: One nonresponder makes the tie between baseline CD8+ expansion and response uncertain. Scalp specimens additionally yield sequences from normal skin's resident alphabeta T cells. Clonality was higher in lesional than normal scalp, especially in alopecia totalis/universalis. On tofacitinib, scalp and blood still held many of the expanded lesional clones.

Sequencing relied on a cDNA template that was reverse transcribed from extracted RNA. Clones were sequenced by immunoSEQ multiplex PCR, and TCRdb holds only the in-frame ones, with some missing. Of approximately 280,000 clones listed, 58% were seen once; the top ten hold over 1.5%. In germline, CDR1 is SGHAT, CDR2 FQNNGV. The CDR3 length is 17 residues. V was pared by 6 bases and J by 1 base, with 16 bases between. The treatment is: oral pan-JAK inhibitor, 5-10 mg twice daily. Concerning this clone itself: Its antigen is as yet unknown.

This sequence was found in a human donor with alopecia areata. The sequencing here drew on CD4+ T cells sorted from blood, taken at week 24, from a patient treated with tofacitinib. The chain is built from TRBV11-2 and TRBJ2-6; D is possibly TRBD1 (6 bases). CDR3 bases: TGTGCCAGCAGACTTGGCAGGGGTCGGTCTGGGGCCAACGTCCTGACTTTC. This encodes CASRLGRGRSGANVLTF.